These T cell receptor beta chains were read from a single sample in a study of post-analysis software for immune sequencing data. TCRdb used MiXCR to reprocess the PCR reads, holding one entry per CDR3 protein. The table includes roughly 730,000 distinct CDR3 sequences, 25% to 30% detected once. The specimen was blood. Receptors originate from a girl between 5 and 17 years old with multiple sclerosis. Both conserved end residues are part of each CDR3. A D gene is named only where the DNA matches it firmly. Size values are once, few and many counts, or a class for expanded clones, and some rows have none.

D	length	J	size	V	DNA	CDR3
TRBD1	13	TRBJ1-2	.	TRBV2	TGTGCCAGCAAGGGACGACAGGGCTATGGCTACACCTTC	CASKGRQGYGYTF
.	14	TRBJ2-1	once	TRBV7-2	TGTGCCAGCAGCTTAGGCCCACTGAACAATGAGCAGGTCTTC	CASSLGPLNNEQVF
.	15	TRBJ2-5	.	TRBV6-2/TRBV6-3	TGTGCCAGCAGTTACGGGTCCAGAAGCCAAGAGACCCAGTACTTC	CASSYGSRSQETQYF
.	15	TRBJ2-4	.	TRBV7-2	TGTGCCAGCAGCCCAGGGGTGGCCCGAGGGTACATTCAGTACTTC	CASSPGVARGYIQYF
TRBD1	16	TRBJ1-2	few	TRBV28	TGTGCCAGCAGTTTATTGTCCAGGGGGGGAACTTATGGCTACACCTTC	CASSLLSRGGTYGYTF
.	15	TRBJ2-3	.	TRBV7-2	TGTGCCAGCAGCCAAGGCCCCCCGAGCACAGATACGCAGTATTTT	CASSQGPPSTDTQYF
.	18	TRBJ2-3	few	TRBV28	TGTGCCAGCAGCCCCTGGGGGGCGACGGCACCTGAGAAAGATACGCAGTATTTT	CASSPWGATAPEKDTQYF
TRBD2	14	TRBJ2-1	.	TRBV28	TGTGCCAGCAGGGGGGCTAGCGGGAACAATGAGCAGTTCTTC	CASRGASGNNEQFF
TRBD2	16	TRBJ2-5	few	TRBV20-1	TGCAGTGCTACCACCGGGACTAGCGGGATTCAAGAGACCCAGTACTTC	CSATTGTSGIQETQYF
.	16	TRBJ2-6	.	TRBV20-1	TGCAGTGCTAGGGGGCAGACAGTCTCTGGGGCCAACGTCCTGACTTTC	CSARGQTVSGANVLTF
.	15	TRBJ1-1	few	TRBV4-1	TGCGCCAGCAGCCAAGATAGCCGGGCGGGCACTGAAGCTTTCTTT	CASSQDSRAGTEAFF
.	15	TRBJ1-3	.	TRBV20-1	TGCAGTGCTAGAGATCTCCTGGGCTCTGGAAACACCATATATTTT	CSARDLLGSGNTIYF
.	16	TRBJ1-2	few	TRBV7-2	TGTGCCAGCAGCTTATCCGACAGCACCATCAACTATGGCTACACCTTC	CASSLSDSTINYGYTF
TRBD2	15	TRBJ2-7	few	TRBV7-2	TGTGCCAGCAGCCCCCAGCTCGGGACTAGCTACGAGCAGTACTTC	CASSPQLGTSYEQYF
.	17	TRBJ2-1	.	TRBV15	TGTGCCACCAGCAGAGGTAGGGGCCAGAGCTCCTACAATGAGCAGTTCTTC	CATSRGRGQSSYNEQFF
.	13	TRBJ1-4	.	TRBV6-5	TGTGCCAGCAGTTATCGGGAGAATGAAAAACTGTTTTTT	CASSYRENEKLFF
.	15	TRBJ1-1	.	TRBV15	TGTGCCACCAGCAGCGCTCCCAGGGGGAACACTGAAGCTTTCTTT	CATSSAPRGNTEAFF
.	14	TRBJ2-1	.	TRBV4-3	TGCGCCAGCAGCGTGCGGAACCCACAGAATGAGCAGTTCTTC	CASSVRNPQNEQFF
TRBD1	17	TRBJ2-1	once	TRBV4-1	TGCGCCAGCAGCCAAGTTGGCGCCGACAGGGGGAAAGAGACCCAGTTCTTC	CASSQVGADRGKETQFF
.	13	TRBJ1-2	.	TRBV5-6	TGTGCCAGCAGCGAGGTGGGCCCCAATGGCTACACCTTC	CASSEVGPNGYTF
.	15	TRBJ2-7	.	TRBV28	TGTGCCAGCAGCGTGCGAGGACGCAAACCCTACGAGCAGTACTTC	CASSVRGRKPYEQYF
.	17	TRBJ1-6	few	TRBV5-8	TGTGCCAGCAGCTTGGCCTTAGCGAGTCGATCTAATTCACCCCTCCACTTT	CASSLALASRSNSPLHF
TRBD1	16	TRBJ2-7	.	TRBV6-6	TGTGCCAGCAACCTACAGGGGACGCCCTCATCCTACGAGCAGTACTTC	CASNLQGTPSSYEQYF
.	16	TRBJ2-1	few	TRBV7-9	TGTGCCAGCAGCTTATTCAGGCGGGGATCCGGTAATGAGCAGTTCTTC	CASSLFRRGSGNEQFF
.	15	TRBJ1-1	.	TRBV6-1	TGTGCCAGCAGTGAAGGGTTGGGTCCAAACACTGAAGCTTTCTTT	CASSEGLGPNTEAFF
TRBD2	18	TRBJ2-6	few	TRBV20-1	TGCAGTGCTAGAGGAAGGACTAGCGCTCCCTCTGGGGCCAACGTCCTGACTTTC	CSARGRTSAPSGANVLTF
.	15	TRBJ2-3	.	TRBV5-1	TGCGCCAGCAGCCAAGAGGGGCGGATCACAGATACGCAGTATTTT	CASSQEGRITDTQYF
.	15	TRBJ2-3	few	TRBV2	TGTGCCAGCAGTGATTCGACCCTGAGCACAGATACGCAGTATTTT	CASSDSTLSTDTQYF
.	13	TRBJ1-5	few	TRBV6-5	TGTGCCAGCCGACCGGGACAAGGTCAGCCCCAGCATTTT	CASRPGQGQPQHF
.	12	TRBJ1-2	few	TRBV29-1	TGCAGCGTTGAATCCCAGCGGGGGGGCTACACCTTC	CSVESQRGGYTF
.	16	TRBJ2-1	.	TRBV6-5	TGTGCCAGCAGTTATCGATCTGTGGGGCGGTTCGGTGAGCAGTTCTTC	CASSYRSVGRFGEQFF